These 28 T cell receptor beta chains share one sample of origin, sequenced in a study of cytomegalovirus exposure and HLA in healthy donors. The primer mix had 60 Vbeta and 13 Jbeta primers. Only in-frame clones appear in the TCRdb table, and some are missing; sequencing was by immunoSEQ multiplex PCR. The table records 150,000 to 200,000 clones, about 80% of them present only once. The sample comprised PBMCs. These receptors were obtained from a young man in good health and CMV-seronegative.

The rearrangement links TRBV13 to TRBJ2-3; 7 positions match TRBD2. Germline CDR1 is PRHDT and CDR2 is FYEKMQ (reference sequence). The ends lost 8 bases at V and 0 bases at J; junction bases unmatched: 5. The CDR3 consists of 14 residues. The CDR3 DNA sequence: TGTGCCAGCGGCAGCGGGGCTAGCACAGATACGCAGTATTTT. Translation: CASGSGASTDTQYF.

The V and J genes are TRBV4-1 and TRBJ2-4; D unresolved. The CDR3 totals 16 residues. Germline V gives CDR1 MGHRA, CDR2 YSYEKL. Deletions cut 1 base from V and 3 bases from J, with 13 bases between. CDR3 nucleotides: TGCGCCAGCAGCCAAGTTGGCAGAGGTGGCAAAAACATTCAGTACTTC. Encoded protein: CASSQVGRGGKNIQYF.

This clone has more than one count but fewer than ten. The chain combines TRBV6-6 with TRBJ2-7, with a tentative D call TRBD2 (6 bases). With 2 bases removed from V and 7 bases from J, the gap between germline ends came to 12 bases. CDR3 length: 13 amino acids. The germline V gene has CDR1 MNHNY and CDR2 SVGAGI (reference sequence). This chain's CDR3 is CASSYRDSGEQYF. In nucleotides, the CDR3 is TGTGCCAGCAGTTACAGGGACTCCGGGGAGCAGTACTTC.

V is TRBV6-5 and J is TRBJ2-5, with D perhaps matching TRBD1 (5 bases). The length of the CDR3 is 14 residues. Germline V gene sequence: CDR1 MNHEY, CDR2 SVGAGI. V was clipped by 6 bases and J by 0 bases, with 11 bases between them. In DNA, the CDR3 is TGTGCCAGCAGCCTACACAGGTACCAAGAGACCCAGTACTTC. Residues: CASSLHRYQETQYF.

This clone was recorded a few times. The chain combines TRBV19 with TRBJ2-7, with 8 bases aligning to TRBD1. Unmatched junction bases numbered 13, after V lost 7 bases and J lost 5 bases. The CDR3 sequence is 15 residues long. Germline V gives CDR1 LNHDA, CDR2 SQIVND (reference sequence). This chain's CDR3 is CASTPALGQGHEQYF. The DNA for the CDR3 is TGTGCCAGTACCCCAGCCCTCGGACAGGGCCACGAGCAGTACTTC.

The rearrangement uses TRBV10-1 and TRBJ2-7, with D uncertain. The germline V gene has CDR1 WNHNN and CDR2 SYGVQD (reference sequence). The V and J ends lost 3 bases and 2 bases respectively, with 14 bases between them. The length of the CDR3 is 15 residues. In DNA form, the CDR3 reads TGCGCCAGCAGTGAATCCCAAGCCTATCCCTACGAGCAGTACTTC. Translated: CASSESQAYPYEQYF.

The chain is built from TRBV25-1 and TRBJ2-1, with TRBD2 as a possible D gene (5 bases). With 1 base removed from V and 8 bases from J, the gap between germline ends came to 12 bases. CDR3 length: 14 amino acids. Germline lookup yields CDR1 MGHDK and CDR2 SYGVNS. CDR3 DNA sequence: TGTGCCAGCAGTGAATCTCAGATGGAGGATGAGCAGTTCTTC. This codes for CASSESQMEDEQFF. Combining the CDR3 with reference TRBV25-1 and TRBJ2-1 gives the whole variable domain EADIYQTPRYLVIGTGKKITLECSQTMGHDKMYWYQQDPGMELHLIHYSYGVNSTEKGDLSSESTVSRIRTEHFPLTLESARPSHTSQYLCASSESQMEDEQFFGPGTRLTVL.

The CDR3 is CASSQPPGLAGEQYF. The CDR3 DNA sequence: TGCGCCAGCAGCCAACCTCCCGGACTAGCGGGTGAGCAGTACTTC. The V call is TRBV4-1, the J call TRBJ2-7, with 11 bases identical to TRBD2. This CDR3 spans 15 amino acids. Germline V CDR1 and CDR2: MGHRA, YSYEKL. The junction had 7 bases not matched to a gene; V was cut back by 2 bases and J by 7 bases.

This chain connects TRBV6-1 to TRBJ2-1; 12 positions agree with TRBD2. CDR1 MNHNS and CDR2 SASEGT come from the germline V gene. The CDR3 is 16 amino acids. V dropped 4 bases and J dropped 6; count of bases not matched to a gene: 7. The CDR3 DNA is TGTGCCAGCAGTGGCACTAGCGGGAGGATTAGCAATGAGCAGTTCTTC. Translating it yields CASSGTSGRISNEQFF.

The gene calls are TRBV21-1 and TRBJ2-2; TRBD2, the D gene given by the table, was not confirmed from the DNA. TRBV21-1 is shown as a pseudogene. The CDR3 spans 15 residues. The CDR3: CASSNSGRNTGELFF. The CDR3, as DNA: TGTGCCAGCAGCAATAGCGGGAGGAACACCGGGGAGCTGTTTTTT.

This clone has just a few counts. This chain connects TRBV9 to TRBJ1-6; 7 bases line up with TRBD1. V trimming: 5 bases; J trimming: 7 bases; junction bases outside the gene matches: 9. The length of the CDR3 is 15 residues. Germline V CDR1 and CDR2: SGDLS, YYNGEE. CDR3 DNA: TGTGCCAGCAGGGAACCGGGACAGAGAAATTCACCCCTCCACTTT. This gives the protein CASREPGQRNSPLHF.

This clone appeared a few times. The V call is TRBV7-9, the J call TRBJ1-4; 7 nucleotides match TRBD1. The CDR3 runs to 15 residues. From germline, CDR1 is SEHNR and CDR2 FQNEAQ (reference sequence). Trimming at V came to 3 bases and at J to 3 bases, leaving 4 bases not matched to a gene. CDR3 nucleotides: TGTGCCAGCAGCTTTTTTCAGGGGGCTAATGAAAAACTGTTTTTT. The encoded protein is CASSFFQGANEKLFF.

This chain links TRBV2 with TRBJ2-7; TRBD2 matches at 7 bases. CDR3 length: 15 amino acids. V lost 6 bases to trimming and J lost 2 bases; unmatched junction nucleotides: 10. The germline V gene has CDR1 SNHLY and CDR2 FYNNEI. Written as DNA, the CDR3 is TGTGCCAGCAGCCCATGGGGGGGTATGACCTACGAGCAGTACTTC. Translation gives CASSPWGGMTYEQYF.

V and J are TRBV7-3 and TRBJ2-6; tentatively, D is TRBD1 (5 bases). Germline V gene lookup returns CDR1 SGHTA and CDR2 FQGTGA. CDR3 length equals 18 residues. The V end lost 5 bases, the J end lost 0 bases, and 17 bases lay between the germline ends. DNA for the CDR3: TGTGCCAGCAGCGTGGTTGGACAAGGACACTCTGGGGCCAACGTCCTGACTTTC. Its protein product is CASSVVGQGHSGANVLTF. Filled out from reference TRBV7-3 and TRBJ2-6, the complete variable domain reads GAGVSQTPSNKVTEKGKYVELRCDPISGHTALYWYRQSLGQGPEFLIYFQGTGAADDSGLPNDRFFAVRPEGSVSTLKIQRTERGDSAVYLCASSVVGQGHSGANVLTFGAGSRLTVL.

The CDR3 region has the DNA TGCGCCAGCAGCCTAACTAGCGGGAGTTGGGGCAATGAGCAGTTCTTC. This codes for CASSLTSGSWGNEQFF. The chain is built from TRBV5-1 and TRBJ2-1; 11 positions match TRBD2. The CDR3 extends over 16 amino acids. The ends lost 4 bases at V and 6 bases at J; junction bases unmatched: 9. Per germline, CDR1 SGHRS and CDR2 YFSETQ.

The chain has TRBV4-1 and TRBJ1-5; the D gene is possibly TRBD1 (5 bases). CDR3 length: 15 amino acids. V dropped 3 bases and J dropped 5 bases, with 14 bases sitting between them. Germline lookup yields CDR1 MGHRA and CDR2 YSYEKL. CDR3 coding DNA: TGCGCCAGCAGCCAGGATGACGCCAGGGATCAGCCCCAGCATTTT. Encoded protein: CASSQDDARDQPQHF.

This chain connects TRBV5-4 to TRBJ2-7, with TRBD1 matching 7 bases. This CDR3 comprises 15 residues. Germline CDR1 reads SGHNT; CDR2 reads YYREEE (reference sequence). Trimming at V came to 5 bases and at J to 7 bases, leaving 15 bases not matched to a gene. The CDR3 DNA is TGTGCCAGCAGGGTCTCCGAATCAGGGGGTTATGAGCAGTACTTC. As protein: CASRVSESGGYEQYF.

The genes are TRBV12-2 and TRBJ2-7; TRBD2, the table's D call, lacks a check against the DNA. TRBV12-2 is a recognized pseudogene. The CDR3 covers 20 residues. The CDR3 protein is CASRPPNVGGLAVYSYEQYF. As DNA, the CDR3 is TGTGCAAGTCGCCCCCCAAACGTCGGCGGACTAGCGGTTTACTCCTACGAGCAGTACTTC.

The V call is TRBV5-4, the J call TRBJ1-2; 7 positions agree with TRBD1. The CDR3 runs 13 residues. Trimming at V came to 4 bases and at J to 4 bases, leaving 4 bases not matched to a gene. Germline-derived CDR1 and CDR2 are SGHNT and YYREEE (reference sequence). CDR3 amino acids: CASSRDRLYGYTF. CDR3 bases: TGTGCCAGCAGCCGGGACAGACTCTATGGCTACACCTTC.

With respect to this clone: This specimen includes other DNA sequences encoding the same CDR3. The V call is TRBV2, the J call TRBJ1-5; 10 nucleotides agree with TRBD1. The CDR3 sequence is 13 residues long. Germline CDR1 SNHLY, CDR2 FYNNEI. J lost 7 bases, V lost 7 bases, and 4 bases had no gene match. The CDR3 DNA sequence: TGTGCCAGCATGGGGACAGGGGACCAGCCCCAGCATTTT. Its translation: CASMGTGDQPQHF.

The V and J genes are TRBV18 and TRBJ2-7, with 10 positions matching TRBD2. The CDR3 runs 15 residues. CDR1 and CDR2 from the germline V gene are KGHSH and LQKENI. The junction had 7 bases not matched to a gene; V was cut back by 3 bases and J by 5 bases. In nucleotides, the CDR3 is TGTGCCAGCTCACCCTCTAGCGGGAGTAGCAACGAGCAGTACTTC. It translates to CASSPSSGSSNEQYF.

There are a few counts of this clone. The rearrangement links TRBV10-2 to TRBJ2-1, with 9 bases identical to TRBD2. Germline V gives CDR1 WSHSY, CDR2 SAAADI. The CDR3 extends over 11 amino acids. V shed 8 bases, J shed 10 bases, and the junction held 3 bases outside the gene matches. The CDR3 protein is CASRLAAEQFF. The DNA for the CDR3 is TGCGCCAGCCGACTAGCGGCAGAGCAGTTCTTC.

This clone was detected once. The V and J genes are TRBV29-1 and TRBJ2-1; 11 nucleotides line up with TRBD2. V was clipped by 4 bases and J by 6 bases; unmatched bases: 11. Germline lookup yields CDR1 SQVTM and CDR2 ANQGSEA. This CDR3 region has 16 residues. This CDR3 reads CSVGGPGTSGGNEQFF. CDR3 nucleotides: TGCAGCGTTGGAGGACCCGGGACTAGCGGTGGCAATGAGCAGTTCTTC.

This sequence joins TRBV2 and TRBJ2-2, with D perhaps TRBD1 (6 bases). This CDR3 has 15 amino acids. Germline V gives CDR1 SNHLY, CDR2 FYNNEI. V lost 2 bases and J 3 bases, leaving 10 bases between the germline ends. CDR3 residues: CASSEPGHYTGELFF. CDR3 bases: TGTGCCAGCAGTGAACCGGGACACTACACCGGGGAGCTGTTTTTT.

The chain uses TRBV2 and TRBJ2-7, with 7 bases lining up with TRBD2. The CDR3 has 15 residues. With 6 bases clipped from V and 4 bases from J, the junction kept 12 bases outside the gene matches. Germline values: CDR1 SNHLY, CDR2 FYNNEI. The DNA of the CDR3 is TGTGCCAGCAGGGGGGTGGCGGGAGTACTATACGAGCAGTACTTC. Encoded protein: CASRGVAGVLYEQYF.

This clone appeared once. The chain recombines TRBV15 with TRBJ2-7; 8 bases are shared with TRBD1. With 0 bases clipped from V and 3 bases from J, the junction kept 7 bases outside the gene matches. This CDR3 has 16 residues. Germline loops: CDR1 LNHNV, CDR2 YYDKDF (reference sequence). CDR3 in amino acids: CATSRDQGQGVYEQYF. Here the CDR3 DNA reads TGTGCCACCAGCAGAGATCAAGGACAGGGAGTCTACGAGCAGTACTTC.

The chain recombines TRBV9 with TRBJ2-1; the match to TRBD2 covers 14 bases. This CDR3 contains 15 residues. Looked up from germline, CDR1 is SGDLS and CDR2 is YYNGEE. With 2 bases clipped from V and 7 bases from J, the junction kept 2 bases outside the gene matches. The CDR3 coding sequence is TGTGCCAGCAGCGTCGGGACTAGCGGGAGTAATGAGCAGTTCTTC. Translated: CASSVGTSGSNEQFF.

The chain uses TRBV19 and TRBJ2-1; 8 bases align to TRBD1. The CDR3 length is 16 residues. V lost 6 bases to trimming and J lost 5 bases; unmatched junction nucleotides: 12. The V gene's germline CDR1 is LNHDA and CDR2 SQIVND (reference sequence). The CDR3 DNA sequence: TGTGCCAGTAGCCGCAGACTCGGACAGGGAAACAATGAGCAGTTCTTC. Its translation is CASSRRLGQGNNEQFF. Full variable domain (remainder filled in from reference TRBV19 and TRBJ2-1): DGGITQSPKYLFRKEGQNVTLSCEQNLNHDAMYWYRQDPGQGLRLIYYSQIVNDFQKGDIAEGYSVSREKKESFPLTVTSAQKNPTAFYLCASSRRLGQGNNEQFFGPGTRLTVL.